This T cell receptor (beta chain) is from a study of monozygotic twins with inflammatory bowel disease. Study conclusions and caveats: Twins with IBD were found to have lower TCRbeta diversity (inverse Simpson) than healthy co-twins.

TCRdb reprocessed the 5' RACE reads and reports one entry per CDR3 protein, with no DNA. Reported are under 150,000 distinct CDR3 sequences; the ten largest clones contain 2% to 3%. Germline V gives CDR1 SGHNT, CDR2 YENEEA. The CDR3 loop spans 15 amino acids. In the case of this clonotype: Its antigen is currently unknown.

The receptor comes from a human donor with ulcerative colitis or Crohn's disease, or a healthy co-twin of an affected twin (not recorded which). The chain employs TRBV11-3 and TRBJ2-1; as DNA is missing, the TRBD2 call by TCRdb cannot be tested. What was sequenced was blood. This chain's CDR3 is CASSLGLAGADEQFF.